The rows below give T cell receptor beta chains drawn from one sample of a study of control samples from healthy donors and cancer patients. Generated by immunoSEQ multiplex PCR, the TCRdb table keeps only in-frame clones and is missing some. The table records approximately 100,000 clones, about 86% of them present only once. The sample taken for sequencing was blood. These receptors came from a man aged 30-40 years in good health. Each CDR3 is given with its conserved first and last residue. Fields, in order: D gene, V gene, CDR3 length, J gene, clone size, CDR3 DNA, CDR3 protein. A D gene is named only where the DNA matches it firmly. Clone size is shown for a subset of rows, as once, few, many or a class of expanded clone.

d_gene: NA; v_gene: TRBV11-3; len: 11; j_gene: TRBJ2-1; abundance: few; CDR3nt: TGTGCCAGCAGCCAACAGATTGAGCAGTTCTTC; CDR3aa: CASSQQIEQFF
d_gene: NA; v_gene: TRBV11-2; len: 14; j_gene: TRBJ1-1; abundance: NA; CDR3nt: TGTGCCAGCAGCTTAGTCCCAGGAGCCGCTGAAGCTTTCTTT; CDR3aa: CASSLVPGAAEAFF
d_gene: NA; v_gene: TRBV5-4; len: 14; j_gene: TRBJ1-1; abundance: NA; CDR3nt: TGTGCCAGCAGCATCCACGGGGGTAGGACTGAAGCTTTCTTT; CDR3aa: CASSIHGGRTEAFF
d_gene: NA; v_gene: TRBV4-3; len: 16; j_gene: TRBJ2-4; abundance: once; CDR3nt: TGCGCCAGCAGCCAAGCTTGGGGTGTTGGTAGAAACATTCAGTACTTC; CDR3aa: CASSQAWGVGRNIQYF
d_gene: NA; v_gene: TRBV3-1/TRBV3-2; len: 13; j_gene: TRBJ2-7; abundance: NA; CDR3nt: TGTGCCAGCAGCCAAGATTTCGTGTACGAGCAGTACTTC; CDR3aa: CASSQDFVYEQYF
d_gene: NA; v_gene: TRBV7-3; len: 13; j_gene: TRBJ2-2; abundance: NA; CDR3nt: TGTGCCAGCAGCCTTCTGGCCAGCGGGGAGCTGTTTTTT; CDR3aa: CASSLLASGELFF
d_gene: NA; v_gene: TRBV12-3/TRBV12-4; len: 13; j_gene: TRBJ2-1; abundance: few; CDR3nt: TGTGCCAGCAGTTTATACTCGTACAATGAGCAGTTCTTC; CDR3aa: CASSLYSYNEQFF
d_gene: TRBD1; v_gene: TRBV5-1; len: 14; j_gene: TRBJ2-5; abundance: NA; CDR3nt: TGCGCCAGCAGGTCGGACAGGGACCAAGAGACCCAGTACTTC; CDR3aa: CASRSDRDQETQYF
d_gene: TRBD1; v_gene: TRBV7-2; len: 15; j_gene: TRBJ2-7; abundance: NA; CDR3nt: TGTGCCAGCAGCTTCGGGACAGGGGGCTCCTACGAGCAGTACTTC; CDR3aa: CASSFGTGGSYEQYF
d_gene: NA; v_gene: TRBV9; len: 15; j_gene: TRBJ1-1; abundance: NA; CDR3nt: TGTGCCAGCACCTTGGGGGGGCATGGGAACACTGAAGCTTTCTTT; CDR3aa: CASTLGGHGNTEAFF
d_gene: TRBD2; v_gene: TRBV27; len: 16; j_gene: TRBJ2-3; abundance: NA; CDR3nt: TGTGCCAGCAGTTTGGGAGGGAATTGGGGCACAGATACGCAGTATTTT; CDR3aa: CASSLGGNWGTDTQYF
d_gene: NA; v_gene: TRBV3-1/TRBV3-2; len: 13; j_gene: TRBJ1-2; abundance: NA; CDR3nt: TGTGCCAGCAGCCAAGCCGGTGATTGGGGCTACACCTTC; CDR3aa: CASSQAGDWGYTF
d_gene: NA; v_gene: TRBV7-3; len: 14; j_gene: TRBJ2-5; abundance: NA; CDR3nt: TGTGCCAGCAGCTTAGGACTTAACCAAGAGACCCAGTACTTC; CDR3aa: CASSLGLNQETQYF
d_gene: NA; v_gene: TRBV6-2/TRBV6-3; len: 14; j_gene: TRBJ2-1; abundance: NA; CDR3nt: TGTGCCAGCAGTTATCAAGGGAACTACAATGAGCAGTTCTTC; CDR3aa: CASSYQGNYNEQFF
d_gene: NA; v_gene: TRBV7-6; len: 14; j_gene: TRBJ2-6; abundance: NA; CDR3nt: TGTGCCAGCAGCTATTCGACAGGGGCCAACGTCCTGACTTTC; CDR3aa: CASSYSTGANVLTF
d_gene: NA; v_gene: TRBV7-9; len: 13; j_gene: TRBJ2-7; abundance: NA; CDR3nt: TGTGCCAGCAGCCCTATCCCAGCGGGCGAGCAGTACTTC; CDR3aa: CASSPIPAGEQYF
d_gene: NA; v_gene: TRBV18; len: 14; j_gene: TRBJ1-1; abundance: once; CDR3nt: TGTGCCAGCTCACCACCGGACACGAACACTGAAGCTTTCTTT; CDR3aa: CASSPPDTNTEAFF
d_gene: NA; v_gene: TRBV6-1; len: 15; j_gene: TRBJ1-1; abundance: NA; CDR3nt: TGTGCCAGCAGTGAGAACAGGGCGATGAACACTGAAGCTTTCTTT; CDR3aa: CASSENRAMNTEAFF
d_gene: NA; v_gene: TRBV6-2/TRBV6-3; len: 17; j_gene: TRBJ2-7; abundance: NA; CDR3nt: TGTGCCAGCAGTTACGGCCGGACTAACGATGGTCGGGGCGAGCAGTACTTC; CDR3aa: CASSYGRTNDGRGEQYF
d_gene: NA; v_gene: TRBV6-5; len: 15; j_gene: TRBJ2-7; abundance: NA; CDR3nt: TGTGCCAGCACGCCTAAATCTGGCGGCTCCTACGAGCAGTACTTC; CDR3aa: CASTPKSGGSYEQYF
d_gene: NA; v_gene: TRBV19; len: 13; j_gene: TRBJ1-2; abundance: once; CDR3nt: TGTGCCAGTAGTTTCGGGACGGGATATGGCTACACCTTC; CDR3aa: CASSFGTGYGYTF
d_gene: NA; v_gene: TRBV9; len: 15; j_gene: TRBJ1-3; abundance: NA; CDR3nt: TGTGCCAGCAGCCCCACAGATCTCTCTGGAAACACCATATATTTT; CDR3aa: CASSPTDLSGNTIYF
d_gene: TRBD1; v_gene: TRBV18; len: 16; j_gene: TRBJ1-1; abundance: few; CDR3nt: TGTGCCAGCTCACAGGGGGCCGGCTTCATGAACACTGAAGCTTTCTTT; CDR3aa: CASSQGAGFMNTEAFF
d_gene: NA; v_gene: TRBV19; len: 14; j_gene: TRBJ2-2; abundance: NA; CDR3nt: TGTGCCAGTAGTATTGTCCGATTGACCGGGGAGCTGTTTTTT; CDR3aa: CASSIVRLTGELFF
d_gene: NA; v_gene: TRBV29-1; len: 14; j_gene: TRBJ2-2; abundance: NA; CDR3nt: TGCAGCGCTGTGGGCGGGCTTGGGACCGGGGAGCTGTTTTTT; CDR3aa: CSAVGGLGTGELFF
d_gene: NA; v_gene: TRBV29-1; len: 14; j_gene: TRBJ1-1; abundance: NA; CDR3nt: TGCAGCGTAAATAATCGGGGGACGGACACTGAAGCTTTCTTT; CDR3aa: CSVNNRGTDTEAFF
d_gene: NA; v_gene: TRBV28; len: 16; j_gene: TRBJ2-7; abundance: once; CDR3nt: TGTGCCAGCAGTTCCCCAACCTCGACAGGAGGCTACGAGCAGTACTTC; CDR3aa: CASSSPTSTGGYEQYF
d_gene: NA; v_gene: TRBV6-1; len: 18; j_gene: TRBJ2-1; abundance: NA; CDR3nt: TGTGCCAGCAGTGAAGGATGGGGGGCGGGAGCGGCCTACAATGAGCAGTTCTTC; CDR3aa: CASSEGWGAGAAYNEQFF
d_gene: TRBD2; v_gene: TRBV19; len: 15; j_gene: TRBJ2-1; abundance: NA; CDR3nt: TGTGCCAGTACCCAACTAGCGGGAGTGGGAAATGAGCAGTTCTTC; CDR3aa: CASTQLAGVGNEQFF
d_gene: NA; v_gene: TRBV18; len: 11; j_gene: TRBJ2-5; abundance: NA; CDR3nt: TGTGCCAGCTCACTAGAAGAGACCCAGTACTTC; CDR3aa: CASSLEETQYF
d_gene: TRBD1; v_gene: TRBV18; len: 16; j_gene: TRBJ2-3; abundance: NA; CDR3nt: TGTGCCAGCTCACCAATGGACAGGGGTGCAGCAGATACGCAGTATTTT; CDR3aa: CASSPMDRGAADTQYF
d_gene: TRBD1; v_gene: TRBV24-1; len: 17; j_gene: TRBJ1-4; abundance: NA; CDR3nt: TGTGCCACCAGTGATCCGACCCGGGACAGGGGTACCGAAAAACTGTTTTTT; CDR3aa: CATSDPTRDRGTEKLFF
d_gene: TRBD1; v_gene: TRBV19; len: 14; j_gene: TRBJ1-1; abundance: NA; CDR3nt: TGTGCCAGTAGTAGGGGACAGGGGGGCACTGAAGCTTTCTTT; CDR3aa: CASSRGQGGTEAFF
d_gene: TRBD1; v_gene: TRBV7-3; len: 14; j_gene: TRBJ1-1; abundance: NA; CDR3nt: TGTGCCAGCAGCTCCCTCGAGGGGGCGGCTGAAGCTTTCTTT; CDR3aa: CASSSLEGAAEAFF
d_gene: TRBD1; v_gene: TRBV27; len: 15; j_gene: TRBJ1-2; abundance: NA; CDR3nt: TGTGCCGGCCGACTCGGGACAGGTGAAAATTATGGCTACACCTTC; CDR3aa: CAGRLGTGENYGYTF
d_gene: NA; v_gene: TRBV27; len: 15; j_gene: TRBJ1-5; abundance: NA; CDR3nt: TGTGCCAGCAGTTTATCGTTGGGGGGCAATCAGCCCCAGCATTTT; CDR3aa: CASSLSLGGNQPQHF